This T cell receptor (beta chain) emerged from a study of blood T cell repertoires in COVID-19. CDR3 size: 16 residues. V lost 1 base and J lost 3, with 13 bases in between. In germline, CDR1 is MGHRA, CDR2 YSYEKL. Those enrolled, adults aged 18 to 89 years, came from under 25 US areas. Authors' methods: Quantification of nucleated cells was approximated via reference gene primer amplification. The protocol was immunoSEQ multiplex PCR, while the TCRdb copy is restricted to in-frame clones and leaves out a portion. The D gene and trimming were derived from the DNA, and the V and J assignments and clone size from that table. The data hold some 300,000 clones, with roughly 89% observed a single time.

The chain recombines TRBV4-1 with TRBJ2-1; D possibly corresponds to TRBD1 (6 bases). The receptor was derived from a woman aged 45-65 years who had been exposed to COVID-19. Sequenced: PBMCs or T cells enriched from blood (not recorded which). The CDR3 loop is CASSQAPQGVYNEQFF. CDR3 sequence (DNA): TGCGCCAGCAGCCAAGCTCCACAGGGAGTCTACAATGAGCAGTTCTTC.